These 17 T cell receptor beta chains originate from one sample sequenced in a study of blood T cell repertoires in COVID-19. TCRdb's table, derived via immunoSEQ multiplex PCR, lists solely in-frame clones and lacks some. Of 200,000 or so clones in the sample, 80% to 90% were seen once. The sequenced sample was PBMCs or T cells enriched from blood (not recorded which). The origin of the receptors is a woman aged 40 to 50 with acute COVID-19.

The chain links TRBV7-8 to TRBJ1-2; 7 nucleotides line up with TRBD1. CDR3 length: 14 residues. CDR1 and CDR2 from the germline V gene are SGHVS and FQNEAQ. Trimming took 6 bases from V and 8 from J; bases not matched to a gene: 12. CDR3 amino acids: CASSQTTGSGGYTF. CDR3 sequence (DNA): TGTGCCAGCAGTCAAACGACAGGGTCCGGAGGCTACACCTTC.

The V and J genes are TRBV7-2 and TRBJ1-2; D not resolved. The CDR3 has 14 amino acids. CDR1 SGHTA and CDR2 FQGNSA come from the germline V gene. V was trimmed by 1 base and J by 4 bases, leaving 10 bases between them. The CDR3 DNA reads TGTGCCAGCAGCTTAGACCCGAGGTCCTATGGCTACACCTTC. Its translation is CASSLDPRSYGYTF.

CDR3 loop: CACNVPQNEKLFF. The CDR3 region has the DNA TGTGCCTGTAACGTGCCCCAGAATGAAAAACTGTTTTTT. The gene calls are TRBV30 and TRBJ1-4; no firm D call. The CDR3 is 13 amino acids. V was trimmed by 6 bases and J by 5 bases, leaving 13 bases between them. Germline V CDR1 and CDR2: GTSNPN, SVGIG (reference sequence). The entire variable domain, with the rest obtained from reference TRBV30 and TRBJ1-4, is as follows: SQTIHQWPATLVQPVGSPLSLECTVEGTSNPNLYWYRQAAGRGLQLLFYSVGIGQISSEVPQNLSASRPQDRQFILSSKKLLLSDSGFYLCACNVPQNEKLFFGSGTQLSVL.

This chain links TRBV4-1 with TRBJ1-1, with D hard to call. This CDR3 spans 14 amino acids. Trimming left V 1 base short and J 5 bases short, with 11 bases between. Germline-derived CDR1 and CDR2 are MGHRA and YSYEKL. The CDR3 is CASSQVGRRTEAFF. The CDR3 coding sequence is TGCGCCAGCAGCCAAGTGGGCAGAAGGACTGAAGCTTTCTTT.

The table lists this clone with a count of one. The rearrangement joins TRBV11-2 to TRBJ1-2; tentative D call: TRBD1 (5 bases). The ends were cut back, 6 bases at V and 6 bases at J, with 14 bases in the middle. The V gene's germline CDR1 is SGHAT and CDR2 FQNNGV. This CDR3 region has 13 residues. The CDR3 nucleotides read TGTGCCAGCAGGCCAGGGAAGGGGCATGGCTACACCTTC. Translated: CASRPGKGHGYTF.

CDR3 region: CASSLADSGELFF. CDR3 nucleotides: TGTGCCAGCAGCTTAGCGGACAGCGGGGAGCTGTTTTTT. This sequence joins TRBV7-9 and TRBJ2-2; the D gene is possibly TRBD1 (6 bases). The germline CDR1 and CDR2 sequences are SEHNR and FQNEAQ (reference sequence). The CDR3 is 13 amino acids. The ends were cut back, 0 bases at V and 7 bases at J, with 6 bases in the middle.

This clone was counted a few times. The chain carries TRBV9 and TRBJ2-5, with a possible D match to TRBD2 (8 bases). The V end lost 0 bases, the J end lost 1 base, and 16 bases lay between the germline ends. In germline, CDR1 is SGDLS, CDR2 YYNGEE. The CDR3 runs to 17 residues. CDR3 bases: TGTGCCAGCAGCGTAGGAGGGACAGCGGGGGTCCAAGAGACCCAGTACTTC. Protein product: CASSVGGTAGVQETQYF.

The chain is built from TRBV5-1 and TRBJ1-1, with a possible D match to TRBD1 (5 bases). CDR3 length: 15 amino acids. The ends were cut back, 1 base at V and 1 base at J, with 11 bases in the middle. Germline loops: CDR1 SGHRS, CDR2 YFSETQ. CDR3 residues: CASSLWGPQNTEAFF. As DNA, the CDR3 is TGCGCCAGCAGCTTGTGGGGCCCCCAGAACACTGAAGCTTTCTTT.

This chain connects TRBV6-5 to TRBJ2-3; D is undetermined. The V gene lost 2 bases and the J gene lost 6 bases, with 9 bases spanning the gap. Germline V lookup: CDR1 MNHEY, CDR2 SVGAGI. This CDR3 comprises 13 residues. CDR3 DNA: TGTGCCAGCAGTTACCTTTCCGCGGATACGCAGTATTTT. This translates into CASSYLSADTQYF.

This rearrangement joins TRBV10-3 to TRBJ1-2, with D unresolved. In germline, CDR1 is ENHRY, CDR2 SYGVKD. The germline V and J ends were trimmed by 2 bases and 4 bases, with 8 bases remaining between them. The CDR3 length is 13 residues. The CDR3 is CAISETSSYGYTF. CDR3 DNA sequence: TGTGCCATCAGTGAGACCAGTTCCTATGGCTACACCTTC.

V is TRBV7-2 and J is TRBJ1-6; D may be TRBD1 (6 bases). The length of the CDR3 is 14 residues. The ends were cut back, 2 bases at V and 6 bases at J, with 8 bases in the middle. Germline V gene sequence: CDR1 SGHTA, CDR2 FQGNSA. The CDR3 DNA reads TGTGCCAGCAGCTTACAGGGGTCTAATTCACCCCTCCACTTT. This codes for CASSLQGSNSPLHF.

Only a few counts were recorded for this clone. The chain couples TRBV5-6 to TRBJ1-1; D is ambiguous. V was shortened by 4 bases and J by 5 bases, with 9 bases between the two germline ends. The CDR3 extends over 12 amino acids. Germline CDR1 reads SGHDT; CDR2 reads YYEEEE. The chain's CDR3 is CASSPGGTEAFF. The CDR3 DNA follows: TGTGCCAGCAGCCCGGGTGGGACTGAAGCTTTCTTT.

Regarding this clone: Within the sample, other DNA sequences also encode this same CDR3. This chain joins TRBV29-1 and TRBJ1-2, with unresolved D. Deletions cut 5 bases from V and 0 bases from J, with 7 bases between. The CDR3 has 12 amino acids. Germline-derived CDR1 and CDR2 are SQVTM and ANQGSEA. CDR3 amino acids: CSVPGSNYGYTF. CDR3 nucleotide sequence: TGCAGCGTTCCCGGGTCTAACTATGGCTACACCTTC.

This rearrangement joins TRBV2 to TRBJ1-5; no firm D call. The CDR3 has 15 residues. Trimming left V 4 bases short and J 7 bases short, with 17 bases between. The germline V gene encodes CDR1 SNHLY and CDR2 FYNNEI. CDR3 coding DNA: TGTGCCAGCAGTGCCAACGCGGCCATTTCGCAGCCCCAGCATTTT. Its protein product is CASSANAAISQPQHF.

J is TRBJ1-2 and V is TRBV7-9; D not certain. The germline gives CDR1 SEHNR, CDR2 FQNEAQ (reference sequence). The CDR3 is made up of 15 amino acids. Trimming cost V 4 bases and J 8 bases, with 20 bases left between them. The DNA for the CDR3 is TGTGCCAGCAGCTCCAGAGGTCCCGGTTCCGAGGGCTACACCTTC. Translation: CASSSRGPGSEGYTF.

J is TRBJ1-3 and V is TRBV9, with D tentatively TRBD1 (6 bases). Trimming shortened V by 3 bases and J by 3 bases, and 10 bases separated the two germline ends. This CDR3 is 14 amino acids long. Germline CDR1 SGDLS, CDR2 YYNGEE. In DNA, the CDR3 is TGTGCCAGCAGCGCAGGGGATGATGGAAACACCATATATTTT. This gives the protein CASSAGDDGNTIYF.

This chain uses TRBV9 with TRBJ1-1; 10 bases agree with TRBD1. Per germline, CDR1 SGDLS and CDR2 YYNGEE. The CDR3 is made up of 15 amino acids. Trimming at V came to 4 bases and at J to 5 bases, leaving 8 bases not matched to a gene. This CDR3 reads CASSIATGGATEAFF. The CDR3 DNA follows: TGTGCCAGCAGCATTGCGACAGGGGGCGCGACTGAAGCTTTCTTT.